Listed below are T cell receptor beta chains from one sample, sequenced in a study of blood T cell repertoires in COVID-19. Only in-frame clones appear in the TCRdb table, and some are missing; sequencing was by immunoSEQ multiplex PCR. The data contain 60,000 to 75,000 clones, around 85% of them singletons. Sequencing input: peripheral blood. All receptors derive from a woman aged 80 or over with acute or convalescent COVID-19. CDR3s include the opening cysteine and the closing phenylalanine or tryptophan. A D gene is named only where the DNA matches it firmly.

J: TRBJ2-3
length: 16
V: TRBV6-1
D: TRBD1
CDR3: CASSVTGTGRSDTQYF

J: TRBJ2-3
length: 17
V: TRBV6-1
D: -
CDR3: CASSEILQRVAPDTQYF

J: TRBJ1-6
length: 13
V: TRBV2
D: TRBD1
CDR3: CASERDRGEPLHF

J: TRBJ2-1
length: 17
V: TRBV24-1
D: TRBD2
CDR3: CATSDTPSGSGYNEQFF

J: TRBJ1-2
length: 13
V: TRBV4-1
D: -
CDR3: CASSQRNREGYTF

J: TRBJ1-2
length: 15
V: TRBV3-1/TRBV3-2
D: -
CDR3: CASSQGERTLYGYTF

J: TRBJ2-2
length: 15
V: TRBV10-1
D: -
CDR3: CASSESAQGTGELFF

J: TRBJ2-7
length: 12
V: TRBV28
D: -
CDR3: CASSLYRAEQYF

J: TRBJ1-1
length: 14
V: TRBV5-1
D: -
CDR3: CASSFGQLNTEAFF

J: TRBJ2-3
length: 14
V: TRBV11-2
D: -
CDR3: CASSPGRFTDTQYF

J: TRBJ2-3
length: 13
V: TRBV2
D: -
CDR3: CASTYLPGGTQYF

J: TRBJ1-5
length: 13
V: TRBV2
D: -
CDR3: CASSAGNNQPQHF

J: TRBJ2-1
length: 16
V: TRBV7-6
D: TRBD2
CDR3: CASSLRLAEGVNEQFF

J: TRBJ2-3
length: 15
V: TRBV11-2
D: -
CDR3: CASSLDGRSTDTQYF

J: TRBJ2-1
length: 16
V: TRBV11-2
D: TRBD2
CDR3: CASSPRTSGRRDEQFF

J: TRBJ2-6
length: 17
V: TRBV19
D: TRBD1
CDR3: CASSDNRGASGANVLTF

J: TRBJ2-2
length: 13
V: TRBV20-1
D: -
CDR3: CSASPTGGGELFF

J: TRBJ2-6
length: 16
V: TRBV4-1
D: -
CDR3: CASSQDWGPGANVLTF

J: TRBJ1-2
length: 16
V: TRBV19
D: -
CDR3: CASTGRQGPGSYGYTF

J: TRBJ2-3
length: 13
V: TRBV5-1
D: TRBD2
CDR3: CASSNGGSDTQYF

J: TRBJ2-1
length: 17
V: TRBV21-1
D: -
CDR3: CASSKRLAGVINNEQFF

J: TRBJ1-2
length: 18
V: TRBV7-2
D: TRBD1
CDR3: CASSKRSTGTGGGHGYTF

J: TRBJ1-2
length: 16
V: TRBV19
D: TRBD1
CDR3: CASSIRQGALDYGYTF

J: TRBJ1-1
length: 13
V: TRBV25-1
D: -
CDR3: CASSEYTAIEAFF

J: TRBJ1-6
length: 17
V: TRBV30
D: -
CDR3: CAWGLFLRGPRNSPLHF